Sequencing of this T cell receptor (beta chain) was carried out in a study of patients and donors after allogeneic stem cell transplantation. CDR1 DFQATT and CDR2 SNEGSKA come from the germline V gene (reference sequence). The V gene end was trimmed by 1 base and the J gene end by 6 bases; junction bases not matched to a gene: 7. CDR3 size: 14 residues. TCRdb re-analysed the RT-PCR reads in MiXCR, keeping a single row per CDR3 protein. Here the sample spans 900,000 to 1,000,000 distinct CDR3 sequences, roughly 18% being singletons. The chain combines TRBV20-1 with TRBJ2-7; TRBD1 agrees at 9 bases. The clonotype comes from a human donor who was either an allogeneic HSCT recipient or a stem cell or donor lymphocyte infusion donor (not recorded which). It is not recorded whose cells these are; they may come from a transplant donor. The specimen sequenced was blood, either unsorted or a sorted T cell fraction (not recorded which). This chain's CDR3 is CSARVPQGAGEQYF. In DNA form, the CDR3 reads TGCAGTGCTAGAGTACCACAGGGGGCAGGCGAGCAGTACTTC.